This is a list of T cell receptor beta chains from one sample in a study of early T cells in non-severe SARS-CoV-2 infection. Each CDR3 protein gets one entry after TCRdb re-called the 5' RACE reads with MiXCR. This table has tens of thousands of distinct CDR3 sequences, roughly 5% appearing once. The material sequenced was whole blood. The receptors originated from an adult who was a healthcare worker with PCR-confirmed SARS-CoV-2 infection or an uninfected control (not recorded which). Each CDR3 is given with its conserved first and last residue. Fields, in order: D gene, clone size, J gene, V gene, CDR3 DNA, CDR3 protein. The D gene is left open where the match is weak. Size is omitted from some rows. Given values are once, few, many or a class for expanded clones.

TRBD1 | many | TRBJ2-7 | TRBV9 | TGTGCCAGCAGCGTAAGGGGACAGCCCTACGAGCAGTACTTC | CASSVRGQPYEQYF
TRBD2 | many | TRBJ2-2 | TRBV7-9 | TGTGCCAGCAGCCTAAGGACTAGCGGGCCTACCGGGGAGCTGTTTTTT | CASSLRTSGPTGELFF
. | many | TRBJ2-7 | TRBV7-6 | TGTGCCAGCACCGCGGTTAGCGATCCCTACGAGCAGTACTTC | CASTAVSDPYEQYF
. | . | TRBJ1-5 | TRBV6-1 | TGTGCCAGCAGTGAAACGTTGAGGCAGCCCCAGCATTTT | CASSETLRQPQHF
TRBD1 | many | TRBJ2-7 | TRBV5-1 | TGCGCCAGCAGCACGTCGACAGGGGCCTACGAGCAGTACTTC | CASSTSTGAYEQYF
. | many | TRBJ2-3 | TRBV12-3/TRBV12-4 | TGTGCCAGCAGTGAGGTTAATGTCGCAGATACGCAGTATTTT | CASSEVNVADTQYF
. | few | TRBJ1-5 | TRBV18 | TGTGCCAGCTCCAATACCGGCTTAGGCAATCAGCCCCAGCATTTT | CASSNTGLGNQPQHF
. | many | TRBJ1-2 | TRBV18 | TGTGCCAGCTCACCAGGACGGGAACACCATAACTATGGCTACACCTTC | CASSPGREHHNYGYTF
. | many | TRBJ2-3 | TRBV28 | TGTGCCAGCAGTTTAATGTCCCGGGCCCAAGGGGCGCAGTATTTT | CASSLMSRAQGAQYF
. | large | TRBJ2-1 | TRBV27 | TGTGCCAGCAGTTTAGGGGAGTGGAACAATGAGCAGTTCTTC | CASSLGEWNNEQFF
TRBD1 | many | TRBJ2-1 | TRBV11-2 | TGTGCCAGCAGCCCTGGACAGGGCTCCTACAATGAGCAGTTCTTC | CASSPGQGSYNEQFF
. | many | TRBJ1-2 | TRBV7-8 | TGTGCGTCTACATCGACAGCGAACTATGGCTACACCTTC | CASTSTANYGYTF
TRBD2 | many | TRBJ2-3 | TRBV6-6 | TGTGCCAGCAGTGGGAAACTAGCGCGGACCCCAGATACGCAGTATTTT | CASSGKLARTPDTQYF
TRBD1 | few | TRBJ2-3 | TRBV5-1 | TGCGCCAGCAGCTTCGGGGCAGGGGGCGCAGATACGCAGTATTTT | CASSFGAGGADTQYF
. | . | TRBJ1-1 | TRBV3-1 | TGTGCCAGCAGCCAAGGACGGGGCACTGAAGCTTTCTTT | CASSQGRGTEAFF
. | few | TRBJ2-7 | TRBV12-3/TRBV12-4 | TGTGCCAGCAGTCCTAGAGGAGGGGAGCAGTACTTC | CASSPRGGEQYF
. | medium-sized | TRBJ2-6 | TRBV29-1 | TGCAGCGTTGAATCCCAGAGGGGGGCCAACGTCCTGACTTTC | CSVESQRGANVLTF
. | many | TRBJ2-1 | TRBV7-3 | TGTGCCAGCAGTTTCACCAACAGTCAATACAATGAGCAGTTCTTC | CASSFTNSQYNEQFF
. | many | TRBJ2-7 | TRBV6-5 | TGTGCCAGCAGATACTCGACGGACTCCTACGAGCAGTACTTC | CASRYSTDSYEQYF
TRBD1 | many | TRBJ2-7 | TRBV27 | TGTGCCAGCAGTTTACCGGGACAGGGTTACGAGCAGTACTTC | CASSLPGQGYEQYF
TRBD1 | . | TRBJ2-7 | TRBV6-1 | TGTGCCAGCACTGGACAGGGGGGCGAGCAGTACTTC | CASTGQGGEQYF
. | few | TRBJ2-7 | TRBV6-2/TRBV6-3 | TGTGCCAGCAATCACGGAGGGGCCGGACCCTACGAGCAGTACTTC | CASNHGGAGPYEQYF
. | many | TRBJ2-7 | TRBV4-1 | TGCGCCAGCAGCCATATAGAGGACGGCTCCTACGAGCAGTACTTC | CASSHIEDGSYEQYF
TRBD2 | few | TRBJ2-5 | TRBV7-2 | TGTGCCAGCAGCTTACTAGCGGGAGGGTCTGGTGAGACCCAGTACTTC | CASSLLAGGSGETQYF
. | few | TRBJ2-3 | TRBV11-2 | TGTGCCAGCAGCTTATGGACAGATACGCAGTATTTT | CASSLWTDTQYF
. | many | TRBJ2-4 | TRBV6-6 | TGTGCCAGCAGTTACTCTCTAAACATTCAGTACTTC | CASSYSLNIQYF
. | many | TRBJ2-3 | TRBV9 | TGTGCCAGCAGCGACCCAAAAGAGGAAGAGACAGATACGCAGTATTTT | CASSDPKEEETDTQYF
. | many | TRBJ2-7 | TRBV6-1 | TGTGCCAGCAGTGAAGGCGGTCCACTGGAGGAGCAGTACTTC | CASSEGGPLEEQYF
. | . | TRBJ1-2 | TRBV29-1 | TGCAGCGTTGAAGGAAGGGAGCCTACCCATGGCTACACCTTC | CSVEGREPTHGYTF
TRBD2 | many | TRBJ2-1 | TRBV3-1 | TGTGCCAGCAGCCCTAGCGGGAGGAAAAAGAATGAGCAGTTCTTC | CASSPSGRKKNEQFF
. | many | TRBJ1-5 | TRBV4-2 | TGTGCCAGCAGCCAAGATTCCCACAGGGAGGGCAATCAGCCCCAGCATTTT | CASSQDSHREGNQPQHF
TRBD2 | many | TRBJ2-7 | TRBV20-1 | TGCAGTGCCCGAAAACCGGGACTAGCGGGAGGGTACCCATCCTACGAGCAGTACTTC | CSARKPGLAGGYPSYEQYF
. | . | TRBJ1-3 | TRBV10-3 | TGTGCCATCAGTGAGTCAGTGAACACCATATATTTT | CAISESVNTIYF
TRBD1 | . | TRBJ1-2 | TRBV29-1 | TGCAGCGTTGAACGGGACAGCGCCTATGGCTACACCTTC | CSVERDSAYGYTF
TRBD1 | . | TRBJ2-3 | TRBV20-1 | TGCAGTGCTATTAGACAGGGGCCAGATACGCAGTATTTT | CSAIRQGPDTQYF
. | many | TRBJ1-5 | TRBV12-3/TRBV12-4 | TGTGCCAGCACTGACCGGGACTTCAATCAGCCCCAGCATTTT | CASTDRDFNQPQHF
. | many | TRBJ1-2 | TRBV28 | TGTGCCAGCAGTCAGGGTCACTTATCTAACTATGGCTACACCTTC | CASSQGHLSNYGYTF
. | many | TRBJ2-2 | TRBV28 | TGTGCCAGCAGTTTGTCGAACACCGGGGAGCTGTTTTTT | CASSLSNTGELFF
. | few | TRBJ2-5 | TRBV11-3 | TGTGCCAGCAGCTTAGATCCGGGTGGTGAGACCCAGTACTTC | CASSLDPGGETQYF
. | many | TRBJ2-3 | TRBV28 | TGTGCCAGCAGTTTGCGGGCTAGCACAGATACGCAGTATTTT | CASSLRASTDTQYF
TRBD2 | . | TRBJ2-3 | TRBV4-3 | TGCGCCAGCAGCCGGGGACTAGCGGGAGGAGTCGGAGATACGCAGTATTTT | CASSRGLAGGVGDTQYF
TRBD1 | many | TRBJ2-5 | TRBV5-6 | TGTGCCAGCAGCCGAAGGACAGGGGAAGAGACCCAGTACTTC | CASSRRTGEETQYF
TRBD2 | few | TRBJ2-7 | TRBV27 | TGTGCCAGCAGTCTACGACTAGCGGGAGATCACGAGCAGTACTTC | CASSLRLAGDHEQYF
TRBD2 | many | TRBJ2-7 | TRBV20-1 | TGCAGTGCTAGAGATCAGGGACTAGCGGGACGGGAGCAGTACTTC | CSARDQGLAGREQYF
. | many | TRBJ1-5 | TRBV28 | TGTGCCAGCAGTTCCAGCCTTGTGGGGGATCAGCCCCAGCATTTT | CASSSSLVGDQPQHF
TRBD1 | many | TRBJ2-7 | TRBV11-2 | TGTGCCAGCAGCCAAGCCGAAGGACAGGGGGTCCCCTACGAGCAGTACTTC | CASSQAEGQGVPYEQYF
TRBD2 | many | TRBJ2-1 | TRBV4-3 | TGCGCCAGCAGCCAAGCTTATGCTAGCGGGAACCTAAATGAGCAGTTCTTC | CASSQAYASGNLNEQFF
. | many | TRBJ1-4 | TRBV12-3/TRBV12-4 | TGTGCCAGCAGTTTGGGGGCTGGGAGTGAAAAACTGTTTTTT | CASSLGAGSEKLFF
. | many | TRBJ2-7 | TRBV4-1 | TGCGCCAGCAGTTTGATCGAAGGGGCAGTTACTTCGTACGAGCAGTACTTC | CASSLIEGAVTSYEQYF
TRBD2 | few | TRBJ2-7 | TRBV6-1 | TGTGCCAGCAGACCCGGAGTAGCGGGACCTAGCGAGCAGTACTTC | CASRPGVAGPSEQYF
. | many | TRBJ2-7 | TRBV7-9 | TGTGCCAGCAGCCACACAGGGTACGAGCAGTACTTC | CASSHTGYEQYF
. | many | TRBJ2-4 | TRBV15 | TGTGCCACCAGCAGAGACAGGGGGAGGTTGTTCTTC | CATSRDRGRLFF